What follows are 24 T cell receptor beta chains derived from one specimen sequenced in a study of control samples from healthy donors and cancer patients. Repertoires were generated with immunoSEQ multiplex PCR, while TCRdb's copy carries only in-frame clones and drops some. The sample lists 150,000 to 200,000 clones, 90% occurring once. Material for sequencing was blood. Receptors originate from a woman between 50 and 59 years old in good health.

The chain has TRBV11-3 and TRBJ2-3; perhaps TRBD1 as D (6 bases). The CDR3 is 16 residues long. Trimming shortened V by 1 base and J by 0 bases, and 11 bases separated the two germline ends. Per the germline V gene, CDR1 is SGHNT and CDR2 is YENEEA. Here the CDR3 DNA reads TGTGCCAGCAGCTTAGGTCGGGACACCAGCACAGATACGCAGTATTTT. The encoded protein is CASSLGRDTSTDTQYF.

The chain has TRBV24-1 and TRBJ2-3, with 7 positions matching TRBD2. Germline values: CDR1 KGHDR, CDR2 SFDVKD. There are 15 residues in the CDR3. With 5 bases clipped from V and 3 bases from J, the junction kept 7 bases outside the gene matches. Here the CDR3 DNA reads TGTGCCACCAGTGTTGGGGAGGGGTTGACAGATACGCAGTATTTT. Encoded protein: CATSVGEGLTDTQYF.

The table lists this clone with a count of one. This chain links TRBV9 with TRBJ1-5; maybe TRBD1 (5 bases). This CDR3 has 19 residues. Germline lookup yields CDR1 SGDLS and CDR2 YYNGEE. Trimming removed 6 bases at V and 1 base at J, with 26 bases between. The CDR3: CASIPVQGLNFRSNQPQHF. The CDR3 nucleotides are TGTGCCAGCATCCCCGTCCAGGGACTAAATTTCAGAAGCAATCAGCCCCAGCATTTT.

J is TRBJ1-5 and V is TRBV27; D call uncertain. The CDR3 extends over 15 amino acids. Germline V gene lookup returns CDR1 MNHEY and CDR2 SMNVEV (reference sequence). With 4 bases removed from V and 0 bases from J, the gap between germline ends came to 10 bases. CDR3 sequence (DNA): TGTGCCAGCAGTTCTCGGACGGATAGCAATCAGCCCCAGCATTTT. Its protein is CASSSRTDSNQPQHF.

The V gene is TRBV30, the J gene TRBJ1-2; D may be TRBD1 (5 bases). Trimming took off 0 bases at V and 7 bases at J, with 12 bases between the two ends. Germline assignment: CDR1 GTSNPN and CDR2 SVGIG (reference sequence). This CDR3 is built from 13 residues. CDR3 in amino acids: CAWSVASGTGYTF. CDR3 in DNA: TGTGCCTGGAGTGTCGCGAGCGGGACTGGCTACACCTTC.

V usage is TRBV7-8 and J usage is TRBJ2-7, with D unresolved. V gave up 1 base and J gave up 3 bases, with 7 bases separating them. Germline V gene sequence: CDR1 SGHVS, CDR2 FQNEAQ. CDR3 size: 13 residues. CDR3 bases: TGTGCCAGCAGCTTAGGTGAGATCTACGAGCAGTACTTC. It yields the protein CASSLGEIYEQYF.

This chain uses TRBV6-1 with TRBJ1-3; no definite D call. V was clipped by 2 bases and J by 4 bases, with 15 bases between them. In germline, CDR1 is MNHNS, CDR2 SASEGT. CDR3 size: 16 residues. Here the CDR3 DNA reads TGTGCCAGCAGTGAACTTCAGCAGGTCCAAGGAAACACCATATATTTT. Translation: CASSELQQVQGNTIYF.

This clone came up a few times. This chain links TRBV6-4 with TRBJ2-2, with 7 bases lining up with TRBD2. CDR1 and CDR2 from the germline V gene are MRHNA and SNTAGT. The CDR3 runs to 15 residues. The V gene end was trimmed by 8 bases and the J gene end by 5 bases; junction bases not matched to a gene: 11. In DNA form, the CDR3 reads TGTGCCAGCCTTAGGGGTCTAGCGGCAACCGGGGAGCTGTTTTTT. Its translation: CASLRGLAATGELFF.

CDR3 sequence (DNA): TGTGCCAGCAGCAACGCGCGGGACAGGGGGAGGGACATTCAGTACTTC. Amino acid sequence: CASSNARDRGRDIQYF. This rearrangement joins TRBV5-6 to TRBJ2-4; 11 nucleotides agree with TRBD1. V lost 4 bases, J lost 8 bases, and 11 bases stayed unmatched. CDR3 length: 16 residues. Looked up from germline, CDR1 is SGHDT and CDR2 is YYEEEE.

The J gene is TRBJ1-2, the V gene TRBV6-6; D possibly corresponds to TRBD1 (5 bases). The ends were cut back, 2 bases at V and 8 bases at J, with 15 bases in the middle. CDR3 length equals 14 residues. The germline V gene has CDR1 MNHNY and CDR2 SVGAGI (reference sequence). In DNA form, the CDR3 reads TGTGCCAGCAGTTACGACTTGGGGGGGGTCGGCTACACCTTC. Translated: CASSYDLGGVGYTF.

V and J are TRBV6-5 and TRBJ1-6; tentatively, D is TRBD1 (6 bases). The length of the CDR3 is 14 residues. In germline, CDR1 is MNHEY, CDR2 SVGAGI. The V and J ends lost 4 bases and 6 bases respectively, with 10 bases between them. The CDR3 DNA is TGTGCCAGCAGTTTAAGACAGGCTAATTCACCCCTCCACTTT. It yields the protein CASSLRQANSPLHF.

V usage is TRBV28 and J usage is TRBJ1-2; D remains ambiguous. The CDR3 has 13 residues. Per germline, CDR1 MDHEN and CDR2 SYDVKM. V lost 3 bases and J 4 bases, leaving 9 bases between the germline ends. The DNA of the CDR3 is TGTGCCAGCAGTTTTGAAAGTTCCTATGGCTACACCTTC. Translation: CASSFESSYGYTF.

This chain joins TRBV5-1 and TRBJ2-7; a weak D match, TRBD1 (6 bases). Trimming took 4 bases from V and 2 from J, leaving 13 bases between them. Germline values: CDR1 SGHRS, CDR2 YFSETQ. This CDR3 has 14 amino acids. CDR3 bases: TGCGCCAGCAGCGCACAGACAGGAACCTACGAGCAGTACTTC. The encoded protein is CASSAQTGTYEQYF.

The chain carries TRBV5-3 and TRBJ1-3, with D unresolved. TRBV5-3 is an ORF, and what it does is uncertain. CDR3 size: 15 residues. V was trimmed by 0 bases and J by 8 bases, leaving 15 bases between them. The CDR3 DNA reads TGTGCCAGAAGCTTGGGCGGTTGGACCATATACACCATATATTTT. Residues: CARSLGGWTIYTIYF.

This rearrangement joins TRBV4-1 to TRBJ1-1, with a tentative D call TRBD1 (5 bases). Per germline, CDR1 MGHRA and CDR2 YSYEKL. V was cut by 1 base and J by 1 base, with 10 bases left in between. This CDR3 spans 15 amino acids. This CDR3 is CASSQGEGPNTEAFF. In nucleotides, the CDR3 is TGCGCCAGCAGCCAAGGGGAGGGGCCGAACACTGAAGCTTTCTTT.

The chain combines TRBV7-3 with TRBJ2-1; possibly TRBD1 for D (7 bases). With 5 bases removed from V and 5 bases from J, the gap between germline ends came to 19 bases. The CDR3 is made up of 16 amino acids. The germline V gene encodes CDR1 SGHTA and CDR2 FQGTGA. In DNA, the CDR3 is TGTGCCAGCAGCGTATCCGGGACAGCGGGCAACAATGAGCAGTTCTTC. It codes for CASSVSGTAGNNEQFF. Using reference TRBV7-3 and TRBJ2-1 for the parts outside the CDR3, the full variable domain is GAGVSQTPSNKVTEKGKYVELRCDPISGHTALYWYRQSLGQGPEFLIYFQGTGAADDSGLPNDRFFAVRPEGSVSTLKIQRTERGDSAVYLCASSVSGTAGNNEQFFGPGTRLTVL.

The CDR3 loop is CATYTGGSYEQYF. The CDR3 DNA is TGCGCCACCTACACGGGAGGAAGCTACGAGCAGTACTTC. The rearrangement links TRBV10-1 to TRBJ2-7; 7 positions match TRBD2. Germline lookup yields CDR1 WNHNN and CDR2 SYGVQD (reference sequence). After removal of 10 bases from V and 3 bases from J, the junction contained 9 bases not matched to a gene. The CDR3 has 13 residues.

CDR3 nucleotide sequence: TGTGCCAGCTCACCAACGGATTATTCACCCCTCCACTTT. The encoded protein is CASSPTDYSPLHF. The chain carries TRBV18 and TRBJ1-6; unclear D gene. V lost 2 bases and J 8 bases, leaving 7 bases between the germline ends. Germline V gene sequence: CDR1 KGHSH, CDR2 LQKENI. The CDR3 consists of 13 residues. Based on the CDR3 plus reference TRBV18 and TRBJ1-6, the full variable domain is NAGVMQNPRHLVRRRGQEARLRCSPMKGHSHVYWYRQLPEEGLKFMVYLQKENIIDESGMPKERFSAEFPKEGPSILRIQQVVRGDSAAYFCASSPTDYSPLHFGNGTRLTVT.

J is TRBJ2-3 and V is TRBV9, with TRBD2 matching over 8 bases. CDR1 and CDR2 (germline): SGDLS, YYNGEE. V shed 4 bases and J 5 bases; nucleotides not matched to a gene: 9. The CDR3 consists of 15 residues. CDR3 loop: CASSLRAGARDTQYF. The CDR3 nucleotides read TGTGCCAGCAGCTTGCGAGCGGGGGCTCGAGATACGCAGTATTTT.

This chain uses TRBV19 with TRBJ2-7; D perhaps matches TRBD1 (6 bases). Germline V CDR1 and CDR2: LNHDA, SQIVND (reference sequence). Between the trimmed V and J ends, which lost 6 bases and 5 bases, there was a span of 11 bases. The CDR3 contains 12 residues. The DNA of the CDR3 is TGTGCCAGTAGCCGACAGGCTAACGAGCAGTACTTC. Its protein is CASSRQANEQYF.

J is TRBJ1-5 and V is TRBV28, with TRBD1 matching over 7 bases. CDR1 and CDR2 (germline): MDHEN, SYDVKM. V dropped 2 bases and J dropped 5; count of bases not matched to a gene: 9. This CDR3 region has 16 residues. This CDR3 is CASSLRPGGTDQPQHF. DNA of the CDR3: TGTGCCAGCAGTTTACGCCCAGGGGGTACGGATCAGCCCCAGCATTTT.

The chain uses TRBV28 and TRBJ1-6, with D possibly matching TRBD1 (5 bases). Germline CDR1 reads MDHEN; CDR2 reads SYDVKM. V gave up 0 bases and J gave up 3 bases, with 9 bases separating them. The CDR3 runs to 16 residues. This chain's CDR3 is CASSLWDTGYNSPLHF. The CDR3 DNA is TGTGCCAGCAGTTTATGGGACACCGGCTATAATTCACCCCTCCACTTT.

The V and J genes are TRBV28 and TRBJ2-7; D not resolved. This CDR3 contains 11 residues. Germline-derived CDR1 and CDR2 are MDHEN and SYDVKM. CDR3 sequence reads: CVSGNTYEQYF. The DNA for the CDR3 is TGTGTTAGTGGGAACACCTACGAGCAGTACTTC.

This clone was picked up one time. The chain joins TRBV5-4 to TRBJ1-1; D not certain. The ends were cut back, 3 bases at V and 6 bases at J, with 9 bases in the middle. This CDR3 region has 12 residues. Germline V gene lookup returns CDR1 SGHNT and CDR2 YYREEE (reference sequence). CDR3 in amino acids: CASSSPWAEAFF. CDR3 coding DNA: TGTGCCAGCAGCTCTCCCTGGGCTGAAGCTTTCTTT.